This TCR beta chain is from a study of blood T cells in healthy people across ages. General observations from the study: Comparison with aged donors showed that long-lived donors had more naive CD4+ cells and higher diversity.

This clonotype was seen a few times. The antigen is unknown. Donors ranged from roughly 6 to 90 years old and were healthy Caucasians in Russia. Every donor gave 9.5 to 10 milliliters of peripheral blood. The CDR3 extends over 14 amino acids. CDR1 DFQATT and CDR2 SNEGSKA come from the germline V gene (reference sequence). V shed 4 bases and J 4 bases; nucleotides not matched to a gene: 7. PCR was performed a second time for about 7 to 12 cycles using a sample-barcoded 5' primer and a J-beta primer mix. No fewer than 3 million CDR3-containing paired-end reads came from each sample. Using its own MiXCR run on the 5' RACE reads, TCRdb lists one record per CDR3 protein. This table has hundreds of thousands of distinct CDR3 sequences, around 62% appearing once.

This TCR was sampled from a man under 40 in good health. Sequencing used blood. This chain joins TRBV20-1 and TRBJ2-1, with 7 bases that match TRBD1. The CDR3 nucleotides read TGCAGTGCTACCCACCGGGACAGATACAATGAGCAGTTCTTC. This encodes CSATHRDRYNEQFF.